These T cell receptor beta chains were read from a single sample in a study of early T cells in non-severe SARS-CoV-2 infection. TCRdb independently ran MiXCR on the 5' RACE reads; one entry per CDR3 protein. The top ten clones hold 5.5% to 6.5% of a sample with approximately 32,000 distinct CDR3 sequences, around 4.1% of them seen once. The sample comprised whole blood. The receptors were sampled from an adult who was a healthcare worker with PCR-confirmed SARS-CoV-2 infection or an uninfected control (not recorded which). Both conserved end residues are trimmed from each CDR3.

>TRBV24-1
ATSDLSGGQETQY
>TRBV7-6
ASSRTPGTSGRDEQY
>TRBV7-9
ASSLVQGAGETQY
>TRBV6-5
ASSYSTPESNEQF
>TRBV7-6
ASRRAGGQEETDTQY
>TRBV20-1
SASFRQYNEQF
>TRBV19
ASSAPGSSGNTIY
>TRBV7-3
ASSSGGSETQY
>TRBV7-3
ASSWGTSLTGELF
>TRBV6-5
ASSYGERGIGELF
>TRBV12-3/TRBV12-4
ASSSGGRGLEKLF
>TRBV20-1
SAEGGTGAEEQY
>TRBV20-1
SAGGQGVGYT
>TRBV7-7
ASSIREGGYNEQF
>TRBV28
ASSLTGSPLH
>TRBV6-1
ASSQTREEQY
>TRBV2
ASRGGGPYNEQF
>TRBV4-1
ASSQDRAWFYEQY
>TRBV6-5
ASSYLPTGNGEQY
>TRBV6-5
ASSLQQGLDEQY
>TRBV24-1
ATSEFRGQPSPLH
>TRBV27
ASSLIDGRSDEQF
>TRBV24-1
ATSSGGGEQY
>TRBV5-4
ASSLGGLVFNEQF
>TRBV11-1
ASSLDDRSYNSPLH
>TRBV7-2
ASSLGAGRSGDIQY
>TRBV27
ASSKNPSGEQETQY
>TRBV5-1
ASSGQGRTEAF
>TRBV29-1
SAGEETQY
>TRBV27
ASSLAGQGSYEQY
>TRBV7-9
ASSSEVGARKY
>TRBV15
ATRVGGDPYGYT
>TRBV11-2
ASSLTGDRAYEQY
>TRBV20-1
SAGVEWPSLETQY
>TRBV5-4
ASSLGATGGGTEAF
>TRBV11-3
ASSLARGAHNEQF
>TRBV11-2
ASSRFDPSQAF
>TRBV7-3
ASSLTSGSSDTQY
>TRBV20-1
SAYEAGGPSDTQY
>TRBV18
ASSLRGDSPLH
>TRBV7-6
ASSLGIGGGLVHEQY
>TRBV3-1
ASSQEGGRANVLT
>TRBV20-1
SAREGSREGLYEQY
>TRBV29-1
SVEDTGGYGYT
>TRBV20-1
SARVAGSVYS
>TRBV30
AWSQGVVPRWL
>TRBV5-5
ASSLRTTGKGYNEQF
>TRBV28
ASSLPRGVRNQPQH
>TRBV7-6
ASSLVPSPGQGAWEQY
>TRBV5-1
ASTRDTAYEQY
>TRBV29-1
SVRGRGADTQY